This entry concerns a single TCR beta chain. This sample is drawn from a study of T cell responses to AZD1222 COVID-19 vaccine. TCRdb's copy holds only in-frame clones and misses some; the assay was immunoSEQ multiplex PCR. The sample lists about 140,000 clones, about 90% occurring once. CDR3 length: 15 residues. The V gene end was trimmed by 3 bases and the J gene end by 4 bases; junction bases not matched to a gene: 7. Germline-derived CDR1 and CDR2 are SGDLS and YYNGEE. The genes are TRBV9 and TRBJ2-1, with 7 bases matching TRBD2. The specimen comprised peripheral blood, sampled on day 0 of AZD1222 vaccination. The sequence was obtained from an adult in good health. The CDR3 reads CASSAGTTLYNEQFF. CDR3 DNA: TGTGCCAGCAGCGCTGGGACTACGTTATACAATGAGCAGTTCTTC.